Sequencing of this TCR beta chain was carried out in a study of shared clonotypes between healthy human individuals. On this clone: Its specificity is not known.

Genomic DNA per cell subset filled all wells of several immunoSEQ plates. Clones were read by immunoSEQ multiplex PCR, and TCRdb kept only the in-frame ones, dropping some. The data show a few million clones, around 95% seen once. Overall study findings and caveats: Clonotype sharing among donors, it was expected, would be affected by sequencing depth.

Between the trimmed V and J ends, which lost 2 bases and 11 bases, there was a span of 13 bases. CDR1 and CDR2 (germline): MDHEN, SYDVKM. The CDR3 spans 13 residues. The sample was naive CD4+ T cells sorted from blood. Indicated subset: CD45RA+ positively selected. The chain couples TRBV28 to TRBJ1-5; D is undetermined. This receptor was identified in a man between 18 and 35 years old in good health. CDR3 sequence: CASSLTAEAAQHF. The CDR3 DNA reads TGTGCCAGCAGTTTAACCGCTGAAGCGGCCCAGCATTTT.